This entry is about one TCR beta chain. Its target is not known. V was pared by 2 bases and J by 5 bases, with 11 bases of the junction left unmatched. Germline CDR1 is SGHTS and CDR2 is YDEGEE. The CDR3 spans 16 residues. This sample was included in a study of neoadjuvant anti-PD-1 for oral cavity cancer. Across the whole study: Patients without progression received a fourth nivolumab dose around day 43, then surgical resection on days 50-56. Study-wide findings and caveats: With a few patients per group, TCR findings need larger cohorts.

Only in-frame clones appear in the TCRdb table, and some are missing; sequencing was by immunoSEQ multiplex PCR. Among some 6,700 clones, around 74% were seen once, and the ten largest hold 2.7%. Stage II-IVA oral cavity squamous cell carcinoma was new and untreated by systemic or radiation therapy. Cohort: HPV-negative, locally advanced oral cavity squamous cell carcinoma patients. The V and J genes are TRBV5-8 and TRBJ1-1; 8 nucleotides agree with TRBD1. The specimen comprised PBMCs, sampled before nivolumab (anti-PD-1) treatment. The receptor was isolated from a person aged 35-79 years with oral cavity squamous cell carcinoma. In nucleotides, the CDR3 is TGTGCCAGCAGCTTATGGGACAGGCCCAGCGGTACTGAAGCTTTCTTT. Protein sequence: CASSLWDRPSGTEAFF.